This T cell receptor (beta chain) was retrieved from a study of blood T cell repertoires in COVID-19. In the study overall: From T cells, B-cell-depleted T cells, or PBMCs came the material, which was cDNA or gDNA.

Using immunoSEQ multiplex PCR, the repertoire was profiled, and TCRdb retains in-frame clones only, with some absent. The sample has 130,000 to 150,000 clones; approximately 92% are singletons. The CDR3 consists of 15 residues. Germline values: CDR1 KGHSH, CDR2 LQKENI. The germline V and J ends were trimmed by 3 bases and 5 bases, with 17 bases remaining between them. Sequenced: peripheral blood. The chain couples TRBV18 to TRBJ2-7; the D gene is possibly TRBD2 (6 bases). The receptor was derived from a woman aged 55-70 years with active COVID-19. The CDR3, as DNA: TGTGCCAGCTCACCGCCAGCGGCGGGGTGGAACGAGCAGTACTTC. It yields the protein CASSPPAAGWNEQYF.